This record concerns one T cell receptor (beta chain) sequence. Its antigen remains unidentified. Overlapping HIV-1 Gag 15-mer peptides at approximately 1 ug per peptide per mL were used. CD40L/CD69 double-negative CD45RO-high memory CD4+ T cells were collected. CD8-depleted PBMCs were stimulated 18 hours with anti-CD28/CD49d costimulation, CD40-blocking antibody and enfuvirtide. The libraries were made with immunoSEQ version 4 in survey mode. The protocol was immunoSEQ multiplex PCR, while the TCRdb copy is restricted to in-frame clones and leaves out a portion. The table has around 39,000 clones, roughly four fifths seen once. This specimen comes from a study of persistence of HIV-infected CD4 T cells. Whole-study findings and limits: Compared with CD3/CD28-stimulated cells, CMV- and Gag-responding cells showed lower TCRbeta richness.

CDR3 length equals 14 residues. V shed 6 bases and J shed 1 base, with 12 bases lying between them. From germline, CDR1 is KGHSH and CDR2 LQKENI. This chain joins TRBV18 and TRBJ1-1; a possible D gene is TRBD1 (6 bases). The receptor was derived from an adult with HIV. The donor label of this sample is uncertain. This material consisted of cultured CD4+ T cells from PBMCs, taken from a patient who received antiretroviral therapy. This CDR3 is CASSGQTGNTEAFF. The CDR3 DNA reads TGTGCCAGCTCGGGGCAGACAGGGAACACTGAAGCTTTCTTT.